This T cell receptor (beta chain) came from a study of T cell repertoires and HLA-DP antigens. The CDR3 is made up of 14 amino acids. The V end was cut by 0 bases, the J end by 6 bases, with 9 bases between. CDR1 is SGHRS, CDR2 YFSETQ, per germline. This clone is a singleton in its sample. Its target is unknown. The data were produced by immunoSEQ multiplex PCR, yet TCRdb's version contains in-frame clones alone and is incomplete. The table records 90,000 to 130,000 clones, approximately 92% of them present only once. The chain uses TRBV5-1 and TRBJ1-4; tentative D call: TRBD1 (5 bases). The receptor comes from a woman younger than 30 in good health and CMV-seronegative. The sample consisted of CD4+ T cells from PBMCs. The CDR3 nucleotides are TGCGCCAGCAGCTTGGGACAGAAATATGAAAAACTGTTTTTT. Amino acids: CASSLGQKYEKLFF. Variable domain in full (rest from reference TRBV5-1 and TRBJ1-4): KAGVTQTPRYLIKTRGQQVTLSCSPISGHRSVSWYQQTPGQGLQFLFEYFSETQRNKGNFPGRFSGRQFSNSRSEMNVSTLELGDSALYLCASSLGQKYEKLFFGSGTQLSVL.